These T cell receptor beta chains were read from a single sample in a study of blood T cells in healthy people across ages. TCRdb re-derived calls from the 5' RACE reads in MiXCR, one entry per CDR3 protein. The table lists over a million distinct CDR3 sequences, 45% of them singletons. The sequencing input was blood. Source of these receptors: a woman aged 55-70 years in good health. Both conserved end residues are part of each CDR3.

v_call,j_call,cdr3_length,cdr3_aa
TRBV7-6,TRBJ2-2,14,CASSLYKNTGELFF
TRBV2,TRBJ1-2,13,CASSALQSNGYTF
TRBV5-1,.,16,CASSPSSGGGQETQYF
TRBV27,TRBJ1-5,15,CASRTMGGMNQPQHF
TRBV4-1,TRBJ2-7,19,CASSQVRLAGGSSNYEQYF
TRBV28,TRBJ1-3,12,CASRGTANTIYF
TRBV5-1,.,15,CASSWEGLSVYEQYF
TRBV29-1,TRBJ2-1,15,CSAHKRGRRNNEQFF
TRBV4-1,TRBJ2-3,13,CASSQLGADTQYF
TRBV6-5,TRBJ2-6,16,CASSSGSLSGANVLTF
TRBV7-2,TRBJ2-7,17,CASSLDEGTKPSYEQYF
TRBV15,TRBJ2-3,13,CATSRDLTDTQYF
TRBV5-1,TRBJ2-1,14,CASTTDPKPNEQFF
TRBV6-5,TRBJ2-7,14,CASRLGTDPYEQYF
TRBV10-3,TRBJ1-5,13,CASHMNGEQPQHF
TRBV3-1,TRBJ2-7,16,CASSQDWASSSYEQYF
TRBV6-1,TRBJ2-4,15,CASSNWDTNKNIQYF
TRBV5-1,TRBJ2-1,15,CASSAQGRDYNELFF
TRBV9,TRBJ1-1,17,CASSVGAGGGSGTEAFF
TRBV5-1,TRBJ2-1,15,CASSLKIGGYNEQFF
TRBV27,TRBJ2-1,16,CASSPPGTSVHNEQFF
TRBV27,TRBJ2-3,15,CASSLIRSSTDTQYF
TRBV12-3/TRBV12-4,TRBJ1-1,13,CASSLAGDLEAFF
TRBV27,TRBJ2-6,17,CASSPTSGSSGANVLTF
TRBV7-8,TRBJ2-3,15,CASSGDWRRTDTQYF
TRBV28,TRBJ2-3,16,CASSLPLGQAQDTQYF
TRBV20-1,.,15,CSARVDQSSYNEQYF
TRBV20-1,TRBJ2-7,19,CSARDGGWGQVTFTYEQYF
TRBV20-1,TRBJ2-7,14,CSAAVRGTPHEQYF
TRBV20-1,TRBJ1-1,13,CSAREGGNTEAFF
TRBV3-1,TRBJ2-3,18,CASSHGLAGESSTDTQYF
TRBV10-3,TRBJ2-3,15,CAISDLGSGTDTQYF
TRBV4-1,TRBJ2-5,15,CASSQGAAVQETQYF
TRBV7-9,TRBJ2-1,15,CASSPQRRREDEQFF
TRBV19,TRBJ2-5,19,CASSTWAVGGTALGETQYF
TRBV5-1,TRBJ2-7,14,CASRGVWGSYEQYF
TRBV7-3,TRBJ2-1,14,CASSLIAGANEQFF
TRBV10-3,TRBJ2-1,13,CAISKGANNEQFF
TRBV29-1,TRBJ1-2,11,CSVGSDSGYTF
TRBV6-4,TRBJ2-5,15,CASSEGTGKYNEQYF
TRBV20-1,TRBJ2-7,12,CSAYDRSYEQYF
TRBV9,.,16,CASSPRFGTNYNEQYF
TRBV6-6,TRBJ1-5,14,CASRTGTGYQPQHF
TRBV29-1,TRBJ2-1,13,CSVAIGAVNEQFF
TRBV4-2,TRBJ2-7,16,CASSPRLAGGAYEQYF
TRBV7-9,TRBJ2-1,15,CASRSGEVSYNEQFF
TRBV15,TRBJ2-7,14,CATSRDARAYEQYF
TRBV6-6,.,15,CASSYAEDQTSEQYF
TRBV29-1,TRBJ2-3,17,CSVGGAGGGTGTDTQYF
TRBV27,TRBJ1-2,14,CASSVGQGWRGYTF
TRBV9,TRBJ1-2,13,CASSVAALSGYTF
TRBV5-1,TRBJ2-7,16,CASSSGGGLLGNEQYF
TRBV11-2,TRBJ2-5,21,CASSLYARGQGRTSGKETQYF